This T cell receptor beta chain was profiled in a study of shared clonotypes between healthy human individuals. Study-level points and caveats: Represented diversity, genetic and exposure-history alike, was limited by few donors. It was only blood that was sampled, and tissue repertoires likely differ. Among donors, clonotype sharing was expected to be affected by sequencing depth.

The data were produced by immunoSEQ multiplex PCR, yet TCRdb's version contains in-frame clones alone and is incomplete. This sample has approximately 480,000 clones, with roughly 79% found just once. Details on this clone: Its antigen is currently unknown.

The CDR3 sequence is 13 residues long. Germline V gene sequence: CDR1 SNHLY, CDR2 FYNNEI. Trimming took 1 base from V and 3 from J; bases not matched to a gene: 0. The sample comprised PBMCs. This TCR came from a woman aged 40 to 50 in good health. Some clones in this sample may be carry-over from other donors' samples. The gene calls are TRBV2 and TRBJ2-7; 7 bases agree with TRBD2. The CDR3 spells CASSEERGYEQYF. The CDR3 nucleotides are TGTGCCAGCAGTGAAGAGCGGGGCTACGAGCAGTACTTC.